This note documents a single TCR beta chain sequence. Its antigen is still unknown. This specimen belongs to a study of cytomegalovirus exposure and HLA in healthy donors. Study outcomes and limitations: About 87% or about 30% of the time was how often most TCR beta V segments were productive, according to an earlier analysis.

Both 60 Vbeta primers and 13 Jbeta primers went into the PCR. Repertoires were generated with immunoSEQ multiplex PCR, while TCRdb's copy carries only in-frame clones and drops some. The sample records 70,000 or so clones, approximately 90% being singletons. The TCR comes from a woman in her twenties or thirties in good health and CMV-seronegative. Sequences were obtained from PBMCs.

The CDR3 loop reads CASSVEGTGRTDTQYF. Written as DNA, the CDR3 is TGTGCCAGCAGCGTGGAAGGGACAGGGCGTACAGATACGCAGTATTTT. The V and J genes are TRBV9 and TRBJ2-3; 9 bases match TRBD1. The V gene end was trimmed by 2 bases and the J gene end by 3 bases; junction bases not matched to a gene: 7. The V gene's germline CDR1 is SGDLS and CDR2 YYNGEE. There are 16 residues in the CDR3.